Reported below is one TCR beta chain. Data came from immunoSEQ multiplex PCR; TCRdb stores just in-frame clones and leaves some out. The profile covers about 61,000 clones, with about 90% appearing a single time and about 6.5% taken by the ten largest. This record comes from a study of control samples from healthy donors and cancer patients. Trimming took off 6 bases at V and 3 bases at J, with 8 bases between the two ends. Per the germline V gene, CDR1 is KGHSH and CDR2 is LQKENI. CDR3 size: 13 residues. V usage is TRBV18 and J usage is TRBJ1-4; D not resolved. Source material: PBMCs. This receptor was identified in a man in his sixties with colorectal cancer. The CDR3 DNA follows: TGTGCCAGCTCGGTCTCCTCTAATGAAAAACTGTTTTTT. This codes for CASSVSSNEKLFF.